The T cell receptor (beta chain) described here comes from a study of T cells after yellow fever vaccination. At the level of the study: Where fractions had low cell numbers, libraries were prepared from them with the SMART-Seq v4 Ultra Low Input RNA kit.

Germline assignment: CDR1 ENHRY and CDR2 SYGVKD. The CDR3 runs 12 residues. Unmatched junction bases numbered 8, after V lost 11 bases and J lost 5 bases. Conversion of TCR transcripts into cDNA relied on 5'RACE template switching, which added a universal primer site and UMIs. TCRdb reprocessed the 5' RACE reads with MiXCR, giving one entry per CDR3 protein. Of 150,000 to 200,000 distinct CDR3 sequences in the sample, under 7.5% were seen once. This clonotype occurred many times. What it binds is not known. Points from the study as a whole: The study noted that FACS-sorted repertoires could contain abundant clonotypes contaminating from the bulk population. Weaker overall, the secondary response nonetheless peaked faster (day 5 versus 15).

The starting material was CD4+ T cells sorted from PBMCs, obtained 5 to 6 days after the first yellow fever vaccination. The V call is TRBV10-3, the J call TRBJ2-7; 8 bases fit TRBD1. The source of this sequence is a man younger than 30 who received the YFV17D yellow fever vaccine. CDR3 sequence reads: CAASTGVHEQYF. The CDR3 bases are TGTGCCGCCTCGACAGGGGTCCACGAGCAGTACTTC.